This TCR beta chain was captured in a study of blood T cell repertoires in COVID-19. After removal of 3 bases from V and 4 bases from J, the junction contained 3 bases not matched to a gene. The CDR3 spans 14 residues. In germline, CDR1 is LGHNT, CDR2 FRNRAP. Only in-frame clones appear in the TCRdb table, and some are missing; sequencing was by immunoSEQ multiplex PCR. The sample shows about 110,000 clones, roughly 88% of them seen only once. The receptor comes from a woman in her sixties or seventies with acute or convalescent COVID-19. Sequenced input: peripheral blood. The chain couples TRBV12-5 to TRBJ2-3, with 8 bases lining up with TRBD2. The CDR3 reads CASGFGLASDTQYF. CDR3 nucleotides: TGTGCTAGTGGTTTCGGACTAGCTTCAGATACGCAGTATTTT.